The 2 T cell receptor beta chains below were found in one sample sequenced in a study of cytomegalovirus exposure and HLA in healthy donors. The PCR contained 60 Vbeta and 13 Jbeta primers. Sequencing was performed with immunoSEQ multiplex PCR; in TCRdb, only in-frame clones are kept and a portion is missing. The sample holds about 160,000 clones, 60% to 85% seen once. Sequenced: PBMCs. The receptors were gathered from a woman aged 40 to 50 in good health and CMV-seronegative.

This clone was detected only a few times. This chain joins TRBV7-6 and TRBJ2-3; D is perhaps TRBD1 (6 bases). CDR3 size: 13 residues. Germline loops: CDR1 SGHVS, CDR2 FNYEAQ. Trimming cost V 6 bases and J 6 bases, with 13 bases left between them. CDR3 sequence reads: CASRRNQGDTQYF. CDR3 sequence (DNA): TGTGCCAGCAGACGAAACCAGGGGGATACGCAGTATTTT.

The genes are TRBV28 and TRBJ1-2; maybe TRBD1 (6 bases). Trimming shortened V by 4 bases and J by 7 bases, and 10 bases separated the two germline ends. Germline V gene lookup returns CDR1 MDHEN and CDR2 SYDVKM. The CDR3 extends over 12 amino acids. This chain's CDR3 is CASSWTVGGYTF. The CDR3 coding sequence is TGTGCCAGCAGTTGGACAGTTGGTGGCTACACCTTC.